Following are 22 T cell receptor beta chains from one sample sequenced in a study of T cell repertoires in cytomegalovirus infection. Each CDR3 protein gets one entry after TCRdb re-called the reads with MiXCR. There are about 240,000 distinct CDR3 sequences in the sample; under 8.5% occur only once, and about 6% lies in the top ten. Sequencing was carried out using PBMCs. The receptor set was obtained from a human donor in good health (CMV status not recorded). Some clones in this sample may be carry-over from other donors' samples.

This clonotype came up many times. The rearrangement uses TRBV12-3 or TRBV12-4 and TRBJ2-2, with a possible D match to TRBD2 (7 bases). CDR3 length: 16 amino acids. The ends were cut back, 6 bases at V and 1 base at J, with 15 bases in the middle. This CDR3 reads CASSGGRGGNTGELFF. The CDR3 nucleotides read TGTGCCAGCAGCGGGGGGAGGGGGGGGAACACCGGGGAGCTGTTTTTT.

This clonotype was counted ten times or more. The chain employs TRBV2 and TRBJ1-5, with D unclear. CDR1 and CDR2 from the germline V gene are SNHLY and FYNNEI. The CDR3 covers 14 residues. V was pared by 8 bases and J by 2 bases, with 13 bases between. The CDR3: CASSPERGNQPQHF. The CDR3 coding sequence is TGTGCCAGCTCCCCAGAAAGGGGCAATCAGCCCCAGCATTTT.

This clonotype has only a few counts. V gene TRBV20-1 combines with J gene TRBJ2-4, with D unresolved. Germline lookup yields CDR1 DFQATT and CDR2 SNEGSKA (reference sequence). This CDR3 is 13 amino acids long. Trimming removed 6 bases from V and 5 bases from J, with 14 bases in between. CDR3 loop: CSAVLLSENIQYF. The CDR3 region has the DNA TGCAGTGCCGTTCTATTGTCCGAAAACATTCAGTACTTC.

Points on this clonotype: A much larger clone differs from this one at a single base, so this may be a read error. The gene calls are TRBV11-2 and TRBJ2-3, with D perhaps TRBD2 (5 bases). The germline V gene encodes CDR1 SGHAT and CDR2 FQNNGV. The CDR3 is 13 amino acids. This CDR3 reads CATSSGEWDPQYF. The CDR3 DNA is TGTGCCACCAGCTCCGGGGAATGGGATCCGCAGTATTTT.

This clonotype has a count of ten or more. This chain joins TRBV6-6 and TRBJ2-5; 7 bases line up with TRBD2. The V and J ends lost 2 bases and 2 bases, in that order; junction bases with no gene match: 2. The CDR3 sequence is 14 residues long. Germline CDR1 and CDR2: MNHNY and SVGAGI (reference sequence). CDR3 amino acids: CASSYGGGQETQYF. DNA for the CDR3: TGTGCCAGCAGTTACGGGGGAGGGCAAGAGACCCAGTACTTC.

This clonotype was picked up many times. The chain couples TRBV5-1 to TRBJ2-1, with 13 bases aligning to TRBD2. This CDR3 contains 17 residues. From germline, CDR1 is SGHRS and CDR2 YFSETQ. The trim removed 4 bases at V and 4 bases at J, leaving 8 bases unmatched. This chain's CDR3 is CASSEGLAGIRYNEQFF. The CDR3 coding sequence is TGCGCCAGCAGCGAGGGACTAGCGGGGATCCGATACAATGAGCAGTTCTTC.

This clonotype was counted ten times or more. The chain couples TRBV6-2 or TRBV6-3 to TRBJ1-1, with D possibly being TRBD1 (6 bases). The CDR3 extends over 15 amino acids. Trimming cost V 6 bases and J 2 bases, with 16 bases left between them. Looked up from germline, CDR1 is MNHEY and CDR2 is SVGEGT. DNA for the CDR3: TGTGCCAGCAGCCCAGCTTACAGGGCTAACACTGAAGCTTTCTTT. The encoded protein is CASSPAYRANTEAFF.

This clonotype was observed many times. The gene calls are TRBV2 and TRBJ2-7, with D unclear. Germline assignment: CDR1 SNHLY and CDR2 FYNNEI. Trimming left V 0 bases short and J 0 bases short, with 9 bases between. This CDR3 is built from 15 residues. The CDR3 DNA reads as TGTGCCAGCAGTGAAGCGCTAAGGAGCTCCTACGAGCAGTACTTC. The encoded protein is CASSEALRSSYEQYF.

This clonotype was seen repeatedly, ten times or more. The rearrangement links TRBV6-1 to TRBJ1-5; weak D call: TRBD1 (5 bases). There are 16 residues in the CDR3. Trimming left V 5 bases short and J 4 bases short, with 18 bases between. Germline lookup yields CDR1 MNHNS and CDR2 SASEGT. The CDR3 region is CASSPLSQGPNQPQHF. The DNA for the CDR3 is TGTGCCAGCAGTCCCCTCTCCCAGGGCCCAAATCAGCCCCAGCATTTT.

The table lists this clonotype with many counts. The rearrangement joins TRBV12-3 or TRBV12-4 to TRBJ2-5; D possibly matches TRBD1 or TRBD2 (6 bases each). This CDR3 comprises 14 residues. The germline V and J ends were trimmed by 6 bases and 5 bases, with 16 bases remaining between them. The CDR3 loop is CASSPRGESETQYF. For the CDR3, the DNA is TGTGCCAGCAGCCCGAGGGGGGAGTCGGAGACCCAGTACTTC.

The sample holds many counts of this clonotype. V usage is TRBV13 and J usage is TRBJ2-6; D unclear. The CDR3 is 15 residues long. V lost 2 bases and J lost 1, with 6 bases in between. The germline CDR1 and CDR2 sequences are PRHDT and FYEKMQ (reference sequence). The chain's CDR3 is CASSLFLSGANVLTF. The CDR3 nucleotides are TGTGCCAGCAGCTTATTTCTTTCTGGGGCCAACGTCCTGACTTTC.

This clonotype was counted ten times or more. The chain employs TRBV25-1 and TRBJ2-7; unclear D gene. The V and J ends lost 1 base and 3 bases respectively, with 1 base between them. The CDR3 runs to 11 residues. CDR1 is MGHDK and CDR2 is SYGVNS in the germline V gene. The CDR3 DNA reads TGTGCCAGCAGTGAATTCTACGAGCAGTACTTC. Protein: CASSEFYEQYF.

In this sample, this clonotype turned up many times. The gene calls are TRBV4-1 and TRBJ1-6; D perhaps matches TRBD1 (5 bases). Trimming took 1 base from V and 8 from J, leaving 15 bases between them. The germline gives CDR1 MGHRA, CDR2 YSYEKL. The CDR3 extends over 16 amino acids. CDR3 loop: CASSQVYGHVYSPLHF. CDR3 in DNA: TGCGCCAGCAGCCAAGTTTATGGACACGTTTATTCACCCCTCCACTTT.

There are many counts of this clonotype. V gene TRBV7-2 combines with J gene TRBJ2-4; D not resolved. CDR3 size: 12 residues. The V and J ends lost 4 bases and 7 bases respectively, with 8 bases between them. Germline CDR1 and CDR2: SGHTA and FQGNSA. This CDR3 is CASSSGRNIQYF. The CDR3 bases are TGTGCCAGCAGCTCCGGCCGTAACATTCAGTACTTC.

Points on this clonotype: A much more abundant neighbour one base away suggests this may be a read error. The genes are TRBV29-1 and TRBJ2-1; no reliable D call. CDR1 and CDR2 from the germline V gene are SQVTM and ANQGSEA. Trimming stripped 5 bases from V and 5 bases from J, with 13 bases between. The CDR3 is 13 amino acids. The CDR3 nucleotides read TGCAGCGTTAGGAGCTCTAAGGACAATGAGCAGTTCTTC. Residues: CSVRSSKDNEQFF.

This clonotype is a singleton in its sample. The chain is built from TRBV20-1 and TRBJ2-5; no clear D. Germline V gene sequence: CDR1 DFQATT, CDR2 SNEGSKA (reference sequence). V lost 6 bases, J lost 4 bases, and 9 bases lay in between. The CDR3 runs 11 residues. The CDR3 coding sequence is TGCAGTGCCCGAGTTGGAGAGACCCAGTACTTC. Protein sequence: CSARVGETQYF.

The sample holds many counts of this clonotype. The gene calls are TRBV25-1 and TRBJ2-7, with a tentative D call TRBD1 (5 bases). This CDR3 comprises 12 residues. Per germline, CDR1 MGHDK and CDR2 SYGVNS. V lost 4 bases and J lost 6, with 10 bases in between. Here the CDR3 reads CASSGAGFEQYF. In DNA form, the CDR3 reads TGTGCCAGCAGTGGGGCAGGGTTCGAGCAGTACTTC.

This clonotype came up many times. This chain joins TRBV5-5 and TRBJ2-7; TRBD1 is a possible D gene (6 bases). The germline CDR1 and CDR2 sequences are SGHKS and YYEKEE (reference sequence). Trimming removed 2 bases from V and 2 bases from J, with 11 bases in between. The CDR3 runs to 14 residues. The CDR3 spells CASSFSDRPYEQYF. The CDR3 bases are TGTGCCAGCAGCTTTTCCGACAGGCCCTACGAGCAGTACTTC.

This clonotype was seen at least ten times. The CDR3: CASSPDAGRMNTEAFF. CDR3 sequence (DNA): TGCGCCAGCAGCCCCGACGCGGGACGGATGAACACTGAAGCTTTCTTT. This chain uses TRBV4-1 with TRBJ1-1; the D gene is possibly TRBD1 (5 bases). The ends were cut back, 4 bases at V and 0 bases at J, with 15 bases in the middle. Germline CDR1 MGHRA, CDR2 YSYEKL. The CDR3 runs to 16 residues.

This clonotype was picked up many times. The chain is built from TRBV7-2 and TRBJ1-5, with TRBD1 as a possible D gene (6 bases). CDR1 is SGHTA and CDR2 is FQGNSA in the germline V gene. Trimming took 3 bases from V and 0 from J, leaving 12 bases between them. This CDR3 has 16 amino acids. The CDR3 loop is CASSFRGPYSNQPQHF. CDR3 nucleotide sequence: TGTGCCAGCAGCTTCAGGGGACCTTATAGCAATCAGCCCCAGCATTTT.

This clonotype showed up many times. The CDR3 spells CASSGGQGTGEKLFF. The CDR3 DNA reads TGCGCCAGCAGCGGGGGACAGGGAACGGGTGAAAAACTGTTTTTT. The V gene is TRBV5-1, the J gene TRBJ1-4, with 9 bases identical to TRBD1. The V gene's germline CDR1 is SGHRS and CDR2 YFSETQ. This CDR3 comprises 15 residues. V lost 4 bases and J lost 7; bases outside the gene matches: 8.

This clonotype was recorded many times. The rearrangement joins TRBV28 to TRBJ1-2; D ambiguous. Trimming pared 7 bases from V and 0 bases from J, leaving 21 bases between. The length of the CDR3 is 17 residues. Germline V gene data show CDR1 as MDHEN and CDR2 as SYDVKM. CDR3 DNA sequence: TGTGCCAGCAATAAAAAACGCGCCTCTCGCCCTAACTATGGCTACACCTTC. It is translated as CASNKKRASRPNYGYTF.